The 7 T cell receptor beta chains given below trace back to one sample, sequenced in a study of cytomegalovirus exposure and HLA in healthy donors. The PCR used 60 Vbeta and 13 Jbeta primers. Profiling relied on immunoSEQ multiplex PCR, and the TCRdb table lists in-frame clones only, not all of them. Among about 140,000 clones listed, roughly 65% were seen once. What was sequenced was PBMCs. These receptors came from a young woman in good health and CMV-seronegative.

The V call is TRBV30, the J call TRBJ2-7; TRBD2 matches at 9 bases. The germline V gene encodes CDR1 GTSNPN and CDR2 SVGIG (reference sequence). The CDR3 length is 14 residues. Trimming cost V 0 bases and J 4 bases; bases outside gene matches: 4. The CDR3 nucleotides read TGTGCCTGGAGTGTAGGACTAGCGATTTACGAGCAGTACTTC. Its protein product is CAWSVGLAIYEQYF.

The V and J genes are TRBV27 and TRBJ1-1; 9 bases map to TRBD1. In germline, CDR1 is MNHEY, CDR2 SMNVEV (reference sequence). J gave up 5 bases and V 6 bases, and 7 bases lay outside the gene matches. This CDR3 region has 14 residues. CDR3 sequence (DNA): TGTGCCAGCAGGCCCGACAGGGGGTGGACTGAAGCTTTCTTT. Translating it yields CASRPDRGWTEAFF.

The chain joins TRBV6-6 to TRBJ1-5, with 9 bases matching TRBD1. Unmatched junction bases numbered 9, after V lost 7 bases and J lost 2 bases. The CDR3 sequence is 16 residues long. The V gene's germline CDR1 is MNHNY and CDR2 SVGAGI (reference sequence). The CDR3 sequence: CASTTQGAIGNQPQHF. The CDR3 bases are TGTGCCAGCACCACACAGGGGGCGATTGGCAATCAGCCCCAGCATTTT.

This chain links TRBV2 with TRBJ2-1; tentatively, D is TRBD1 (5 bases). The CDR3 is 15 amino acids. Per germline, CDR1 SNHLY and CDR2 FYNNEI. Trimming pared 4 bases from V and 8 bases from J, leaving 18 bases between. Here the CDR3 DNA reads TGTGCCAGCAGTGGGGGCGCTCGTATAGTGTATGAGCAGTTCTTC. Encoded protein: CASSGGARIVYEQFF.

V and J are TRBV4-2 and TRBJ2-5, with 9 nucleotides matching TRBD2. This CDR3 spans 18 amino acids. Per the germline V gene, CDR1 is LGHNA and CDR2 is YNFKEQ. Trimming removed 0 bases from V and 1 base from J; junction bases left unmatched: 9. CDR3 amino acids: CASSQDRAGGPGQETQYF. CDR3 nucleotide sequence: TGTGCCAGCAGCCAAGATAGGGCGGGAGGGCCTGGCCAAGAGACCCAGTACTTC.

This rearrangement joins TRBV2 to TRBJ2-3, with D perhaps TRBD1 (5 bases). Per germline, CDR1 SNHLY and CDR2 FYNNEI. The germline V and J ends were trimmed by 3 bases and 1 base, with 8 bases remaining between them. The CDR3 is 14 residues long. CDR3 residues: CASSDQGGTDTQYF. As DNA, the CDR3 is TGTGCCAGCAGTGACCAGGGTGGCACAGATACGCAGTATTTT.

This clone was seen a single time. V gene TRBV30 combines with J gene TRBJ1-6; the match to TRBD1 covers 9 bases. This CDR3 has 13 amino acids. J was trimmed by 8 bases and V by 7 bases; bases with no gene match: 6. CDR1 is GTSNPN, CDR2 SVGIG, per germline (reference sequence). The CDR3 nucleotides read TGTGCCTTCCTCGGGACAGGGTATTCACCCCTCCACTTT. The encoded protein is CAFLGTGYSPLHF.